These 26 T cell receptor beta chains were sequenced from one sample in a study of T-cell memory formation after mild COVID-19. Each CDR3 protein gets one entry after TCRdb re-called the 5' RACE reads with MiXCR. This table has roughly 480,000 distinct CDR3 sequences, around 25% appearing once. Sequencing input: PBMCs or a T cell subset sorted from them (not recorded which). The receptor set was obtained from an adult woman who had mild COVID-19 (a few samples of this study predate the infection). Cell type and time point are not known.

In its sample, this clonotype was seen once. This sequence joins TRBV20-1 and TRBJ2-7, with TRBD1 matching 7 bases. Trimming took 6 bases from V and 7 from J; bases not matched to a gene: 6. The CDR3 is made up of 11 amino acids. The germline V gene has CDR1 DFQATT and CDR2 SNEGSKA (reference sequence). The CDR3 region is CSAVQGREQYF. DNA for the CDR3: TGCAGTGCCGTACAGGGGCGGGAGCAGTACTTC.

The chain employs TRBV5-5 and TRBJ1-2; D unclear. This CDR3 has 13 residues. The V gene's germline CDR1 is SGHKS and CDR2 YYEKEE (reference sequence). V was trimmed by 6 bases and J by 7 bases, leaving 16 bases between them. In DNA, the CDR3 is TGTGCCAGCACTCAGGAGGTAGGGTCTGGCTACACCTTC. It codes for CASTQEVGSGYTF.

This clonotype was counted ten times or more. The rearrangement joins TRBV3-1 to TRBJ2-5; D is perhaps TRBD2 (5 bases). CDR1 is LGHDT and CDR2 is YNNKEL in the germline V gene (reference sequence). V gave up 6 bases and J gave up 2 bases, with 7 bases separating them. The CDR3 contains 12 residues. As DNA, the CDR3 is TGTGCCAGCAGGGGAGAACAAGAGACCCAGTACTTC. It is translated as CASRGEQETQYF.

This chain connects TRBV5-1 to TRBJ2-3, with TRBD2 matching over 11 bases. The CDR3 has 15 residues. Germline lookup yields CDR1 SGHRS and CDR2 YFSETQ. V was pared by 2 bases and J by 4 bases, with 3 bases of the junction left unmatched. The CDR3 spells CASSFGTSGSDTQYF. CDR3 bases: TGCGCCAGCAGCTTCGGGACTAGCGGATCAGATACGCAGTATTTT.

The sample holds a few counts of this clonotype. The V gene is TRBV7-9, the J gene TRBJ2-1; TRBD2 aligns across 13 bases. The CDR3 consists of 16 residues. V gave up 5 bases and J gave up 7 bases; unmatched junction bases: 8. The germline V gene has CDR1 SEHNR and CDR2 FQNEAQ (reference sequence). CDR3 sequence: CASSQSTGLAGNEQFF. The CDR3, as DNA: TGTGCCAGCAGCCAATCCACGGGACTAGCGGGAAATGAGCAGTTCTTC.

This chain joins TRBV2 and TRBJ2-7; 7 bases line up with TRBD1. CDR1 SNHLY and CDR2 FYNNEI come from the germline V gene. The CDR3 is 14 residues long. The J segment lost 7 bases and the V segment lost 1 base, leaving 7 bases of the junction unmatched. CDR3 sequence (DNA): TGTGCCAGCAGTGAAGGACAGGGCCGGTGGGAGCAGTACTTC. Protein sequence: CASSEGQGRWEQYF.

This clonotype was observed a few times. The chain combines TRBV2 with TRBJ2-1; D possibly corresponds to TRBD2 (6 bases). The germline V and J ends were trimmed by 4 bases and 2 bases, with 27 bases remaining between them. The CDR3 has 20 amino acids. Germline-derived CDR1 and CDR2 are SNHLY and FYNNEI. The CDR3 spells CASSVPGVTGHSVTYNEQFF. The CDR3 DNA is TGTGCCAGCAGTGTTCCGGGGGTCACCGGGCATTCTGTGACCTACAATGAGCAGTTCTTC.

The chain has TRBV19 and TRBJ2-1; tentatively, D is TRBD1 (5 bases). From germline, CDR1 is LNHDA and CDR2 SQIVND (reference sequence). CDR3 length: 13 amino acids. V lost 7 bases, J lost 6 bases, and 13 bases lay in between. CDR3 protein: CASNQGRFNEQFF. DNA of the CDR3: TGTGCCAGTAACCAGGGTAGGTTCAATGAGCAGTTCTTC.

The chain links TRBV16 to TRBJ2-7; 8 bases are a match to TRBD1. This CDR3 contains 15 residues. Germline CDR1 is KGHSY and CDR2 is FQNENV. V lost 1 base, J lost 6 bases, and 8 bases stayed unmatched. The CDR3 loop reads CASSQYRGTGLEQYF. The CDR3 nucleotides read TGTGCCAGCAGCCAATACCGCGGGACAGGACTCGAGCAGTACTTC. Supplemented by reference TRBV16 and TRBJ2-7, the full variable domain reads GEEVAQTPKHLVRGEGQKAKLYCAPIKGHSYVFWYQQVLKNEFKFLISFQNENVFDETGMPKERFSAKCLPNSPCSLEIQATKLEDSAVYFCASSQYRGTGLEQYFGPGTRLTVT.

The rearrangement uses TRBV15 and TRBJ2-6; maybe TRBD1 (6 bases). Germline assignment: CDR1 LNHNV and CDR2 YYDKDF (reference sequence). The CDR3 has 18 amino acids. Trimming took off 5 bases at V and 1 base at J, with 18 bases between the two ends. CDR3 protein: CATSSRGRDGSGANVLTF. The CDR3 coding sequence is TGTGCCACCAGCTCAAGGGGGAGAGACGGGTCTGGGGCCAACGTCCTGACTTTC.

The gene calls are TRBV5-4 and TRBJ2-3; TRBD2 aligns across 7 bases. Per the germline V gene, CDR1 is SGHNT and CDR2 is YYREEE (reference sequence). The CDR3 is made up of 16 amino acids. The junction had 13 bases not matched to a gene; V was cut back by 4 bases and J by 5 bases. The CDR3 DNA is TGTGCCAGCAGCCGTACTAGCGCCCAACCGGGAGATACGCAGTATTTT. Protein sequence: CASSRTSAQPGDTQYF.

J is TRBJ2-7 and V is TRBV30, with 8 bases fitting TRBD2. Trimming cost V 2 bases and J 1 base; bases outside gene matches: 7. In germline, CDR1 is GTSNPN, CDR2 SVGIG (reference sequence). This CDR3 comprises 15 residues. CDR3 residues: CAWSLPGLVSYEQYF. Here the CDR3 DNA reads TGTGCCTGGAGTTTGCCGGGACTAGTTTCCTACGAGCAGTACTTC. Full variable domain (rest looked up from reference TRBV30 and TRBJ2-7): SQTIHQWPATLVQPVGSPLSLECTVEGTSNPNLYWYRQAAGRGLQLLFYSVGIGQISSEVPQNLSASRPQDRQFILSSKKLLLSDSGFYLCAWSLPGLVSYEQYFGPGTRLTVT.

This chain joins TRBV20-1 and TRBJ2-7; 7 positions agree with TRBD1. The CDR3 contains 13 residues. CDR1 and CDR2 from the germline V gene are DFQATT and SNEGSKA (reference sequence). The junction had 11 bases not matched to a gene; V was cut back by 6 bases and J by 6 bases. CDR3 DNA: TGCAGTGCCCCCAGACAGGGTCTCACCGAGCAGTACTTC. This gives the protein CSAPRQGLTEQYF.

This clonotype has more than one count but fewer than ten. The rearrangement links TRBV7-9 to TRBJ2-7; D might be TRBD1 (6 bases). Germline CDR1 reads SEHNR; CDR2 reads FQNEAQ (reference sequence). The CDR3 spans 16 residues. V lost 0 bases and J 7 bases, leaving 19 bases between the germline ends. CDR3 in amino acids: CASSLARATGEPEQYF. Written as DNA, the CDR3 is TGTGCCAGCAGCTTAGCGCGGGCGACAGGTGAACCGGAGCAGTACTTC.

This clonotype was observed a few times. The V gene is TRBV7-9, the J gene TRBJ2-1; unclear D gene. There are 11 residues in the CDR3. V lost 1 base and J lost 10, with 5 bases in between. Germline V gives CDR1 SEHNR, CDR2 FQNEAQ (reference sequence). CDR3 sequence: CASSLETEQFF. The DNA of the CDR3 is TGTGCCAGCAGCTTAGAGACAGAGCAGTTCTTC.

The chain joins TRBV11-3 to TRBJ2-1; a possible D gene is TRBD2 (6 bases). Looked up from germline, CDR1 is SGHNT and CDR2 is YENEEA. The CDR3 runs to 15 residues. The germline V and J ends were trimmed by 2 bases and 4 bases, with 12 bases remaining between them. CDR3 loop: CASSLKGGHYNEQFF. The CDR3, as DNA: TGTGCCAGCAGCTTAAAGGGAGGCCATTACAATGAGCAGTTCTTC.

The table lists this clonotype with a few counts. V gene TRBV12-5 combines with J gene TRBJ2-3; 7 bases are a match to TRBD2. Germline CDR1 LGHNT, CDR2 FRNRAP. V gave up 5 bases and J gave up 0 bases; unmatched junction bases: 8. This CDR3 region has 16 residues. The CDR3 DNA is TGTGCTAGTGGTCCAGGGAGCGGGGTTAGCACAGATACGCAGTATTTT. Translation: CASGPGSGVSTDTQYF. Full variable domain (rest looked up from reference TRBV12-5 and TRBJ2-3): DARVTQTPRHKVTEMGQEVTMRCQPILGHNTVFWYRQTMMQGLELLAYFRNRAPLDDSGMPKDRFSAEMPDATLATLKIQPSEPRDSAVYFCASGPGSGVSTDTQYFGPGTRLTVL.

The gene calls are TRBV29-1 and TRBJ1-2; TRBD1 agrees at 9 bases. Germline loops: CDR1 SQVTM, CDR2 ANQGSEA. V gave up 0 bases and J gave up 5 bases; unmatched junction bases: 16. This CDR3 is built from 18 residues. This CDR3 reads CSVEEPPGTGTNKYGYTF. In DNA form, the CDR3 reads TGCAGCGTTGAAGAGCCCCCCGGGACAGGGACGAACAAATATGGCTACACCTTC. Combining the CDR3 with reference TRBV29-1 and TRBJ1-2 gives the whole variable domain SAVISQKPSRDICQRGTSLTIQCQVDSQVTMMFWYRQQPGQSLTLIATANQGSEATYESGFVIDKFPISRPNLTFSTLTVSNMSPEDSSIYLCSVEEPPGTGTNKYGYTFGSGTRLTVV.

The CDR3 DNA follows: TGTGCCAGCAGCTGGGGACAGGGAAACTACGAGCAGTACTTC. Its protein product is CASSWGQGNYEQYF. The chain combines TRBV5-5 with TRBJ2-7, with 9 positions matching TRBD1. V was pared by 3 bases and J by 3 bases, with 4 bases of the junction left unmatched. This CDR3 contains 14 residues. Germline V CDR1 and CDR2: SGHKS, YYEKEE (reference sequence). Full variable domain (remainder filled in from reference TRBV5-5 and TRBJ2-7): DAGVTQSPTHLIKTRGQQVTLRCSPISGHKSVSWYQQVLGQGPQFIFQYYEKEERGRGNFPDRFSARQFPNYSSELNVNALLLGDSALYLCASSWGQGNYEQYFGPGTRLTVT.

This clonotype was counted between two and nine times. J is TRBJ1-1 and V is TRBV9, with 10 nucleotides matching TRBD1. CDR3 length equals 15 residues. Trimming cost V 4 bases and J 4 bases; bases outside gene matches: 7. The germline CDR1 and CDR2 sequences are SGDLS and YYNGEE. CDR3 DNA sequence: TGTGCCAGCAGCACACCTGACAGGGGGCTCACTGAAGCTTTCTTT. Protein product: CASSTPDRGLTEAFF.

The V call is TRBV5-6, the J call TRBJ2-2; D may correspond to TRBD1 or TRBD2 (7 bases each). Germline loops: CDR1 SGHDT, CDR2 YYEEEE. Deletions cut 3 bases from V and 4 bases from J, with 13 bases between. The CDR3 consists of 15 residues. The CDR3 is CASSSDREGTGELFF. The CDR3 DNA follows: TGTGCCAGCAGCTCCGACAGGGAGGGCACCGGGGAGCTGTTTTTT.

The rearrangement joins TRBV25-1 to TRBJ2-7; D not resolved. Germline V gene lookup returns CDR1 MGHDK and CDR2 SYGVNS. The V gene lost 8 bases and the J gene lost 8 bases, with 16 bases spanning the gap. The CDR3 contains 12 residues. The DNA for the CDR3 is TGTGCCAGCCGACTGGCCCAAAGTAAGCAGTACTTC. This encodes CASRLAQSKQYF.

The J gene is TRBJ1-3, the V gene TRBV4-1; D is perhaps TRBD1 (6 bases). The CDR3 runs to 18 residues. Germline CDR1 is MGHRA and CDR2 is YSYEKL. Between the trimmed V and J ends, which lost 1 base and 0 bases, there was a span of 16 bases. CDR3: CASSQVTGLDLSGNTIYF. The CDR3 DNA reads as TGCGCCAGCAGCCAAGTGACAGGTCTCGATCTCTCTGGAAACACCATATATTTT.

This clonotype was seen repeatedly, ten times or more. This sequence joins TRBV7-9 and TRBJ2-1; D unclear. In germline, CDR1 is SEHNR, CDR2 FQNEAQ (reference sequence). V lost 1 base to trimming and J lost 6 bases, with 7 bases between them. The CDR3 sequence is 13 residues long. The CDR3 DNA reads TGTGCCAGCAGCTTAGAATGGGGCAATGAGCAGTTCTTC. Its protein product is CASSLEWGNEQFF.

In its sample, this clonotype was seen a few times. The chain combines TRBV7-3 with TRBJ2-1; 10 bases are a match to TRBD2. After removal of 5 bases from V and 3 bases from J, the junction contained 4 bases not matched to a gene. The CDR3 has 15 residues. Germline V gene lookup returns CDR1 SGHTA and CDR2 FQGTGA. The CDR3 DNA reads as TGTGCCAGCAGCCCGGGACTAGCGCGCTACAATGAGCAGTTCTTC. This translates into CASSPGLARYNEQFF.

The V and J genes are TRBV3-1 and TRBJ2-7, with no clear D. V was cut by 4 bases and J by 0 bases, with 4 bases left in between. Germline V CDR1 and CDR2: LGHDT, YNNKEL (reference sequence). The CDR3 length is 12 residues. The chain's CDR3 is CASSRLSYEQYF. The CDR3 region has the DNA TGTGCCAGCAGCCGACTCTCCTACGAGCAGTACTTC.